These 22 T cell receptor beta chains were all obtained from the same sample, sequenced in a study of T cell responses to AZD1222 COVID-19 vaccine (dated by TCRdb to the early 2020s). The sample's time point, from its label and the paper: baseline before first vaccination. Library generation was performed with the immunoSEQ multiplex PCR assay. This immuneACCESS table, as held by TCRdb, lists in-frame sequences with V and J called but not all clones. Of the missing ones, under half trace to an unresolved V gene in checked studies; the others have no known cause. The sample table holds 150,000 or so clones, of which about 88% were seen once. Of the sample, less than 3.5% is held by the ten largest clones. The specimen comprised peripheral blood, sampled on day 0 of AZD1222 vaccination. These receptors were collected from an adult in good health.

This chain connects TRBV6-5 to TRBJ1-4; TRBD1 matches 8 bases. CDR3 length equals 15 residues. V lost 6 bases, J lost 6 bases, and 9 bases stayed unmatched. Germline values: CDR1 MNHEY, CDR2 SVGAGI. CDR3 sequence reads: CASSRTGLTDEKLFF. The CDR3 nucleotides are TGTGCCAGCAGCCGGACAGGGCTTACCGATGAAAAACTGTTTTTT.

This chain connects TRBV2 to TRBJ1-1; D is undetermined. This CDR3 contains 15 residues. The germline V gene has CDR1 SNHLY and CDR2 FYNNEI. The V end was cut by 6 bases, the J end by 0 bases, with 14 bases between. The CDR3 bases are TGTGCCAGCAGCATACAAGGCGTCATGAACACTGAAGCTTTCTTT. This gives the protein CASSIQGVMNTEAFF. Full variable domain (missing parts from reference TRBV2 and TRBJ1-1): EPEVTQTPSHQVTQMGQEVILRCVPISNHLYFYWYRQILGQKVEFLVSFYNNEISEKSEIFDDQFSVERPDGSNFTLKIRSTKLEDSAMYFCASSIQGVMNTEAFFGQGTRLTVV.

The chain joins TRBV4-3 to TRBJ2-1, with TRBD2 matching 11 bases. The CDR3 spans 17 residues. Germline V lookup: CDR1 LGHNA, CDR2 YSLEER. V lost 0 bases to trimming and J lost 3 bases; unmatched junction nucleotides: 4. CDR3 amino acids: CASSQDASGGNYNEQFF. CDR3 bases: TGCGCCAGCAGCCAAGATGCTAGCGGGGGGAACTACAATGAGCAGTTCTTC.

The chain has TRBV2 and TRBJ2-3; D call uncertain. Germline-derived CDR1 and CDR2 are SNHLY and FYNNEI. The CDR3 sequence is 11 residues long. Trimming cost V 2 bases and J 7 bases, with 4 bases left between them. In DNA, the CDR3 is TGTGCCAGCAGTGAAAGGTATACGCAGTATTTT. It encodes CASSERYTQYF.

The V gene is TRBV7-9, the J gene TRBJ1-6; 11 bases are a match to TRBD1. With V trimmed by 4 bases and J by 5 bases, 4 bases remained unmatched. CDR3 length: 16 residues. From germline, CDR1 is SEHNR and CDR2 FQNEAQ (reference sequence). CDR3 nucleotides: TGTGCCAGCAGCTCCTGGGACAGGGGGAATAATTCACCCCTCCACTTT. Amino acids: CASSSWDRGNNSPLHF.

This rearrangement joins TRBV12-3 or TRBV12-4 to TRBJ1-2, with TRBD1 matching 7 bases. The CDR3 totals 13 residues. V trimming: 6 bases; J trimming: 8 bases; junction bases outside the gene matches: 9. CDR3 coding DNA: TGTGCCAGCAGAACCGACAGGGAACGGGGCTACACCTTC. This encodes CASRTDRERGYTF.

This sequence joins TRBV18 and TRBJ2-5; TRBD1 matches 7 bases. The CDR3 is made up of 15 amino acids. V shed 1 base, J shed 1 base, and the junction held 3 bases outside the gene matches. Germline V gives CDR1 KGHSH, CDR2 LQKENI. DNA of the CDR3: TGTGCCAGCTCACCACGAAGGGACAGCCAAGAGACCCAGTACTTC. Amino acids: CASSPRRDSQETQYF.

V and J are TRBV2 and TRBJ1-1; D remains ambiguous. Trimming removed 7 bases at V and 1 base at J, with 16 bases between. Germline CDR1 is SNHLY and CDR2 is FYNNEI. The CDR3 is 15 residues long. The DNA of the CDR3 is TGTGCCAGCACGTCCCAGCTTCTTGGGAACACTGAAGCTTTCTTT. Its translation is CASTSQLLGNTEAFF. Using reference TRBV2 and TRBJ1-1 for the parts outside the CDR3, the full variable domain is EPEVTQTPSHQVTQMGQEVILRCVPISNHLYFYWYRQILGQKVEFLVSFYNNEISEKSEIFDDQFSVERPDGSNFTLKIRSTKLEDSAMYFCASTSQLLGNTEAFFGQGTRLTVV.

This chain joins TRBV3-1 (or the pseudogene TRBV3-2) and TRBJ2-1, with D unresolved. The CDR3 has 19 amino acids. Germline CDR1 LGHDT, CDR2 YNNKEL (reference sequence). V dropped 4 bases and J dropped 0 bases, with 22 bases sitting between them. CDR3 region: CASSPQTPVKTGSYNEQFF. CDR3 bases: TGTGCCAGCAGCCCCCAAACGCCCGTCAAAACGGGCTCCTACAATGAGCAGTTCTTC.

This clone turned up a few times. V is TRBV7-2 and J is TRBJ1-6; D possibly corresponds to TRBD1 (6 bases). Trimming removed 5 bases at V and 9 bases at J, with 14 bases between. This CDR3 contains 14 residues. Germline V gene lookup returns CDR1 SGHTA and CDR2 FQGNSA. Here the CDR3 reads CASSPRQDTSPLHF. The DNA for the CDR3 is TGTGCCAGCAGCCCCCGACAGGATACTTCACCCCTCCACTTT.

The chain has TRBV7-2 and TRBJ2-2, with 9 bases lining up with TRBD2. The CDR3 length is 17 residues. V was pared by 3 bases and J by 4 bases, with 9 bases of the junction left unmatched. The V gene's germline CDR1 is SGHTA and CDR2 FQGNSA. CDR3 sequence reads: CASSFGRGGAGTGELFF. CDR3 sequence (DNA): TGTGCCAGCAGCTTTGGTCGCGGGGGGGCCGGCACCGGGGAGCTGTTTTTT.

CDR3 amino acids: CASRPGGANEKLFF. CDR3 DNA sequence: TGCGCCAGCAGACCAGGGGGGGCCAATGAAAAACTGTTTTTT. V is TRBV5-1 and J is TRBJ1-4; 7 nucleotides match TRBD1. CDR3 length: 14 amino acids. V shed 5 bases and J 5 bases; nucleotides not matched to a gene: 6. In germline, CDR1 is SGHRS, CDR2 YFSETQ.

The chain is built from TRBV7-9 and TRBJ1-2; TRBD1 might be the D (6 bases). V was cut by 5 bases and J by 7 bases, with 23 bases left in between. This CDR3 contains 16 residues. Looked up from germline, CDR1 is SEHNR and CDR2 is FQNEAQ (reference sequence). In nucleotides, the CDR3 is TGTGCCAGCAGCCCCTACGGCCAGGGGAAGAGTTTTGGCTACACCTTC. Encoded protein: CASSPYGQGKSFGYTF.

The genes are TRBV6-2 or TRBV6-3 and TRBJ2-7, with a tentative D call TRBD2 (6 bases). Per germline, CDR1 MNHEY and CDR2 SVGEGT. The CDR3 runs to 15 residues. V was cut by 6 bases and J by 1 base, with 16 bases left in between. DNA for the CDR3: TGTGCCAGCAGACCTGCCGGAGGGGTATCCTACGAGCAGTACTTC. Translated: CASRPAGGVSYEQYF.

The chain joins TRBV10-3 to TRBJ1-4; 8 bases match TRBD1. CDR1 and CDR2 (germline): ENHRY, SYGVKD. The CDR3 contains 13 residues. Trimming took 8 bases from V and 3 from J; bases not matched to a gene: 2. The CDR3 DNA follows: TGTGCCATCCAGGGGGCAGCTAATGAAAAACTGTTTTTT. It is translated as CAIQGAANEKLFF.

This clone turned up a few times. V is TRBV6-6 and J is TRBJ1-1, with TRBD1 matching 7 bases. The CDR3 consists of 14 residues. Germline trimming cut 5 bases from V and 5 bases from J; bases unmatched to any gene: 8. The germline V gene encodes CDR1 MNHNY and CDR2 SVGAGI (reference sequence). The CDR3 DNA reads TGTGCCAGCAGTGGAACAGGGGCGGGAACTGAAGCTTTCTTT. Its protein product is CASSGTGAGTEAFF.

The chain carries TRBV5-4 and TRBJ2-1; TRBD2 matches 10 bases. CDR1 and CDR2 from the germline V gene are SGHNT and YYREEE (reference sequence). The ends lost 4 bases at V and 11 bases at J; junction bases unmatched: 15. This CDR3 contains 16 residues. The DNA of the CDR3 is TGTGCCAGCAGCCCACTCCCGGCTAGCGGGGGAGAACAGCAGTTCTTC. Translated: CASSPLPASGGEQQFF.

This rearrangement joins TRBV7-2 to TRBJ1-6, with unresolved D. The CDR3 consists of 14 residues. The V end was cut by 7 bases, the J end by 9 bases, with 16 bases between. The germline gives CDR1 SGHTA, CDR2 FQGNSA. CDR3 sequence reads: CASTTGGLVSPLHF. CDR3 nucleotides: TGTGCCAGCACAACGGGAGGCCTAGTTTCACCCCTCCACTTT.

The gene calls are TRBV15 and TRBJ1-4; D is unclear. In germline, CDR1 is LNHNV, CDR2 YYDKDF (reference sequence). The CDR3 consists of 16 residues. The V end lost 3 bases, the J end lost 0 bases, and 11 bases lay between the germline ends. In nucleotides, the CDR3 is TGTGCCACCAGCAGCCCACTCCTTGCAACTAATGAAAAACTGTTTTTT. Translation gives CATSSPLLATNEKLFF.

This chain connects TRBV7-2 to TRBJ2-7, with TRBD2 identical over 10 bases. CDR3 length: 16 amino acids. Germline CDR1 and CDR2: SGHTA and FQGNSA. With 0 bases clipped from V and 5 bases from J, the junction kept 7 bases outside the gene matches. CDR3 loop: CASSLAVLAGANEQYF. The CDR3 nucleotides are TGTGCCAGCAGCTTAGCGGTCCTAGCGGGGGCTAACGAGCAGTACTTC.

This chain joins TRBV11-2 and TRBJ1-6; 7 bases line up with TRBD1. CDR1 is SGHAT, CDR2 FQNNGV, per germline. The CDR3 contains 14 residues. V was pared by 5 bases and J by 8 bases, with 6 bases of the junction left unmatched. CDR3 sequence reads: CASSPQGTDSPLHF. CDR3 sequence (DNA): TGTGCCAGCAGCCCACAGGGGACTGATTCACCCCTCCACTTT.

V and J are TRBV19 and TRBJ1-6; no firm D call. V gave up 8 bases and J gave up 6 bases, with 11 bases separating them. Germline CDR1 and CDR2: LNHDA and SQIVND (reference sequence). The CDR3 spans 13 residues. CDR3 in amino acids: CASEGSGNSPLHF. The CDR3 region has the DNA TGTGCCAGTGAGGGATCCGGTAATTCACCCCTCCACTTT.